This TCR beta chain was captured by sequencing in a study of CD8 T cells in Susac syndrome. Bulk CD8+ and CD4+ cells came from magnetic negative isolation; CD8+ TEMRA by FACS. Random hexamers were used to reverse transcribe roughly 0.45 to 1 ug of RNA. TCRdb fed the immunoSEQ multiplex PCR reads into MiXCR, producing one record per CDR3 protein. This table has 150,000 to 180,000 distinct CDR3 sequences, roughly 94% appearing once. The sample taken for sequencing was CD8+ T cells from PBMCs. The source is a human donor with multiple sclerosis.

The CDR3 loop reads CAWSESNQPQHF. The CDR3 DNA follows: TGTGCCTGGAGTGAAAGCAATCAGCCCCAGCATTTT. The genes are TRBV30 and TRBJ1-5; no clear D gene. V was cut by 1 base and J by 1 base, with 2 bases left in between. The CDR3 extends over 12 amino acids. Looked up from germline, CDR1 is GTSNPN and CDR2 is SVGIG (reference sequence).